Shown below are 31 T cell receptor beta chains from a single sample sequenced in a study of T cell changes during pregnancy in multiple sclerosis. Profiling relied on immunoSEQ multiplex PCR, and the TCRdb table lists in-frame clones only, not all of them. The table lists 50,000 to 75,000 clones, 90% to 95% of them singletons. The input for sequencing was peripheral blood, taken after pregnancy. All receptors derive from a female donor in good health, enrolled as a control in a pregnancy study.

The chain has TRBV4-1 and TRBJ1-5, with 9 nucleotides matching TRBD1. With V trimmed by 4 bases and J by 9 bases, 7 bases remained unmatched. This CDR3 has 14 amino acids. Germline-derived CDR1 and CDR2 are MGHRA and YSYEKL. CDR3 DNA sequence: TGCGCCAGCAGCCTGACAGGGGGGAATGGGCCCCAGCATTTT. Translated, it gives CASSLTGGNGPQHF.

The chain carries TRBV7-2 and TRBJ1-2; D is perhaps TRBD1 (6 bases). The CDR3 extends over 12 amino acids. From germline, CDR1 is SGHTA and CDR2 FQGNSA. Trimming cost V 10 bases and J 4 bases, with 13 bases left between them. The CDR3 DNA reads TGTGCCACCCTAGGGGGGGTCTATGGCTACACCTTC. It encodes CATLGGVYGYTF.

This sequence joins TRBV29-1 and TRBJ2-2, with 8 bases that match TRBD1. J was trimmed by 7 bases and V by 5 bases; bases with no gene match: 6. Germline-derived CDR1 and CDR2 are SQVTM and ANQGSEA. CDR3 length: 13 amino acids. The CDR3: CSVQGAVGGELFF. CDR3 in DNA: TGCAGCGTTCAGGGGGCAGTTGGCGGGGAGCTGTTTTTT.

This clone was counted once. V is TRBV11-2 and J is TRBJ2-1; TRBD2 matches at 9 bases. This CDR3 has 16 residues. The V gene's germline CDR1 is SGHAT and CDR2 FQNNGV. Trimming at V came to 3 bases and at J to 4 bases, leaving 7 bases not matched to a gene. DNA for the CDR3: TGTGCCAGCAGCTTTGGGGGCGGGGGGGCGTACAATGAGCAGTTCTTC. It encodes CASSFGGGGAYNEQFF.

This clone was seen a few times. The chain is built from TRBV30 and TRBJ1-2; D not certain. Germline CDR1 reads GTSNPN; CDR2 reads SVGIG (reference sequence). Trimming left V 1 base short and J 8 bases short, with 8 bases between. This CDR3 spans 11 amino acids. The chain's CDR3 is CAWSGGGGYTF. The CDR3, as DNA: TGTGCCTGGAGTGGTGGAGGGGGCTACACCTTC. Full variable domain (rest looked up from reference TRBV30 and TRBJ1-2): SQTIHQWPATLVQPVGSPLSLECTVEGTSNPNLYWYRQAAGRGLQLLFYSVGIGQISSEVPQNLSASRPQDRQFILSSKKLLLSDSGFYLCAWSGGGGYTFGSGTRLTVV.

The table lists this clone with a count of one. The V and J genes are TRBV6-4 and TRBJ2-3, with 13 bases that match TRBD2. CDR1 and CDR2 from the germline V gene are MRHNA and SNTAGT. Unmatched junction bases numbered 0, after V lost 0 bases and J lost 6 bases. The length of the CDR3 is 15 residues. The CDR3 DNA sequence: TGTGCCAGCAGTGACTCGACTAGCGGGGGGGATACGCAGTATTTT. Translated, it gives CASSDSTSGGDTQYF.

The chain is built from TRBV15 and TRBJ2-7, with 9 bases that match TRBD1. The CDR3 extends over 16 amino acids. J gave up 3 bases and V 1 base, and 7 bases lay outside the gene matches. The germline CDR1 and CDR2 sequences are LNHNV and YYDKDF (reference sequence). The CDR3 DNA reads as TGTGCCACCAGCAGAGGCGGCGGGACAGGGCTCTACGAGCAGTACTTC. Its translation: CATSRGGGTGLYEQYF.

The CDR3 here is CASTILAGKTDTQYF. Here the CDR3 DNA reads TGTGCCAGCACAATTTTAGCGGGGAAGACAGATACGCAGTATTTT. V usage is TRBV5-6 and J usage is TRBJ2-3; the match to TRBD2 covers 8 bases. Germline CDR1 is SGHDT and CDR2 is YYEEEE. J lost 3 bases, V lost 6 bases, and 9 bases had no gene match. This CDR3 contains 15 residues.

The genes are TRBV6-5 and TRBJ2-7; TRBD2 matches at 8 bases. The germline gives CDR1 MNHEY, CDR2 SVGAGI. The V gene end was trimmed by 5 bases and the J gene end by 6 bases; junction bases not matched to a gene: 12. The CDR3 loop spans 15 amino acids. The CDR3 nucleotides read TGTGCCAGCAGTGCCTCCGGGGGGGCGAGGGGCGAGCAGTACTTC. Amino acids: CASSASGGARGEQYF.

This clone turned up a few times. One end of the junction varies from germline; a read error may be responsible. This chain joins TRBV19 and TRBJ1-2; D remains ambiguous. CDR1 is LNHDA and CDR2 is SQIVND in the germline V gene (reference sequence). This CDR3 is 8 amino acids long. CDR3 sequence (DNA): TGTGCCAGTACGGGATTTCACTTC. Residues: CASTGFHF.

This clone has just a few counts. V usage is TRBV27 and J usage is TRBJ1-1; possibly TRBD1 for D (5 bases). The V and J ends lost 6 bases and 7 bases respectively, with 15 bases between them. This CDR3 region has 13 residues. CDR1 is MNHEY, CDR2 SMNVEV, per germline (reference sequence). CDR3 in amino acids: CASRLGLEGEAFF. DNA for the CDR3: TGTGCCAGCAGACTGGGGCTGGAGGGTGAAGCTTTCTTT.

The V call is TRBV27, the J call TRBJ2-7, with a weak D call TRBD2 (6 bases). This CDR3 has 15 amino acids. The germline V gene encodes CDR1 MNHEY and CDR2 SMNVEV (reference sequence). Trimming removed 8 bases at V and 1 base at J, with 18 bases between. The CDR3: CASPQTGRESYEQYF. The CDR3, as DNA: TGTGCCAGCCCCCAGACGGGACGGGAGTCCTACGAGCAGTACTTC.

This chain links TRBV7-2 with TRBJ1-6; TRBD1 matches at 9 bases. The CDR3 is made up of 16 amino acids. V shed 4 bases and J 7 bases; nucleotides not matched to a gene: 8. Germline V gene data show CDR1 as SGHTA and CDR2 as FQGNSA. CDR3 region: CASSSRTGATNSPLHF. The CDR3 DNA sequence: TGTGCCAGCAGCTCCCGGACAGGGGCTACCAATTCACCCCTCCACTTT. Supplemented by reference TRBV7-2 and TRBJ1-6, the full variable domain reads GAGVSQSPSNKVTEKGKDVELRCDPISGHTALYWYRQSLGQGLEFLIYFQGNSAPDKSGLPSDRFSAERTGGSVSTLTIQRTQQEDSAVYLCASSSRTGATNSPLHFGNGTRLTVT.

The chain couples TRBV6-5 to TRBJ1-4; D is unclear. The ends were cut back, 4 bases at V and 4 bases at J, with 10 bases in the middle. In germline, CDR1 is MNHEY, CDR2 SVGAGI. This CDR3 has 14 amino acids. CDR3 residues: CASSWATRNEKLFF. CDR3 sequence (DNA): TGTGCCAGCAGTTGGGCAACCCGTAATGAAAAACTGTTTTTT.

The chain employs TRBV9 and TRBJ2-1, with 8 bases aligning to TRBD2. The V gene's germline CDR1 is SGDLS and CDR2 YYNGEE. The V segment lost 3 bases and the J segment 0 bases; nucleotides outside the gene matches: 5. This CDR3 has 16 residues. DNA for the CDR3: TGTGCCAGCAGCGAGCGCGGGGGGAGCTCCTACAATGAGCAGTTCTTC. Amino acids: CASSERGGSSYNEQFF.

The genes are TRBV7-2 and TRBJ2-5; TRBD2 might be the D (5 bases). V lost 3 bases and J lost 5, with 10 bases in between. Germline assignment: CDR1 SGHTA and CDR2 FQGNSA. This CDR3 spans 13 amino acids. This CDR3 reads CASSLRDGETQYF. Written as DNA, the CDR3 is TGTGCCAGCAGCTTGAGGGATGGGGAGACCCAGTACTTC.

The chain employs TRBV15 and TRBJ1-5; unclear D gene. Germline CDR1 and CDR2: LNHNV and YYDKDF (reference sequence). V was clipped by 4 bases and J by 5 bases, with 9 bases between them. The CDR3 consists of 13 residues. As DNA, the CDR3 is TGTGCCACCAGCATTGAGGTTTATCAGCCCCAGCATTTT. Translated: CATSIEVYQPQHF.

The chain employs TRBV13 and TRBJ2-1, with D tentatively TRBD2 (6 bases). This CDR3 is built from 15 residues. CDR1 and CDR2 (germline): PRHDT, FYEKMQ (reference sequence). Trimming left V 5 bases short and J 5 bases short, with 16 bases between. This CDR3 is CASSPGLRGNNEQFF. Written as DNA, the CDR3 is TGTGCCAGCAGCCCCGGACTACGAGGGAACAATGAGCAGTTCTTC.

This chain joins TRBV30 and TRBJ2-1, with 11 nucleotides matching TRBD2. Losses at the gene ends were 0 bases for V and 10 bases for J; bases not matched to a gene: 8. Germline V lookup: CDR1 GTSNPN, CDR2 SVGIG (reference sequence). This CDR3 comprises 15 residues. As DNA, the CDR3 is TGTGCCTGGAGTGTACTTAGCGGGGGGGCAGGCGAGCAGTTCTTC. Translating gives CAWSVLSGGAGEQFF.

V usage is TRBV4-3 and J usage is TRBJ1-2; 7 bases align to TRBD1. With 7 bases clipped from V and 8 bases from J, the junction kept 13 bases outside the gene matches. CDR1 is LGHNA, CDR2 YSLEER, per germline. This CDR3 has 14 amino acids. The DNA of the CDR3 is TGCGCCAGCAAAAAACAACGACAGGGTGGGGGCTACACCTTC. Translated: CASKKQRQGGGYTF.

The chain is built from TRBV14 and TRBJ1-5, with D uncertain. Trimming shortened V by 5 bases and J by 4 bases, and 9 bases separated the two germline ends. CDR3 length: 13 amino acids. Per the germline V gene, CDR1 is SGHDN and CDR2 is FVKESK. The CDR3 nucleotides are TGTGCCAGCAGCGGAGGACCTAATCAGCCCCAGCATTTT. Its translation: CASSGGPNQPQHF.

The gene calls are TRBV6-1 and TRBJ2-7; tentatively, D is TRBD1 (5 bases). The germline V gene has CDR1 MNHNS and CDR2 SASEGT. Trimming left V 7 bases short and J 2 bases short, with 15 bases between. The CDR3 contains 14 residues. Written as DNA, the CDR3 is TGTGCCAGCAAGGGGCAGAACCCTCCCTACGAGCAGTACTTC. It yields the protein CASKGQNPPYEQYF.

This chain connects TRBV19 to TRBJ1-6; D not certain. This CDR3 spans 14 amino acids. V was pared by 4 bases and J by 8 bases, with 12 bases between. The germline V gene has CDR1 LNHDA and CDR2 SQIVND (reference sequence). The chain's CDR3 is CASSKWELDSPLHF. CDR3 sequence (DNA): TGTGCCAGTAGTAAATGGGAGTTGGATTCACCCCTCCACTTT.

The gene calls are TRBV11-3 and TRBJ2-1; 7 bases map to TRBD1. This CDR3 spans 14 amino acids. With V trimmed by 5 bases and J by 6 bases, 7 bases remained unmatched. The germline V gene encodes CDR1 SGHNT and CDR2 YENEEA. The CDR3 loop is CASSMTGLFNEQFF. For the CDR3, the DNA is TGTGCCAGCAGCATGACAGGGTTGTTCAATGAGCAGTTCTTC.

The chain links TRBV7-2 to TRBJ1-2; D not certain. The germline gives CDR1 SGHTA, CDR2 FQGNSA. Trimming took off 1 base at V and 4 bases at J, with 22 bases between the two ends. The CDR3 is made up of 18 amino acids. The CDR3 protein is CASSLVSTQSGRGYGYTF. The DNA for the CDR3 is TGTGCCAGCAGCTTAGTTTCCACACAAAGCGGGCGAGGCTATGGCTACACCTTC.

The chain recombines TRBV19 with TRBJ1-4; D possibly corresponds to TRBD1 (5 bases). The CDR3 totals 13 residues. Deletions cut 9 bases from V and 5 bases from J, with 13 bases between. Germline CDR1 LNHDA, CDR2 SQIVND (reference sequence). The CDR3 DNA sequence: TGTGCCAGCGCCAGGGCAGGGAATGAAAAACTGTTTTTT. Amino acids: CASARAGNEKLFF.

The V call is TRBV19, the J call TRBJ2-1; a weak D match, TRBD2 (7 bases). CDR3 length: 14 amino acids. The germline V and J ends were trimmed by 7 bases and 0 bases, with 10 bases remaining between them. Germline CDR1 reads LNHDA; CDR2 reads SQIVND (reference sequence). CDR3 region: CASIRGGSYNEQFF. The CDR3 region has the DNA TGTGCCAGTATTAGGGGGGGCTCCTACAATGAGCAGTTCTTC.

The chain carries TRBV5-1 and TRBJ1-4; 10 bases align to TRBD1. Germline CDR1 is SGHRS and CDR2 is YFSETQ. V shed 4 bases and J 2 bases; nucleotides not matched to a gene: 11. CDR3 length: 18 amino acids. The CDR3 bases are TGCGCCAGCAGCGCCTTGACAGGGGGCTTGACGACTAATGAAAAACTGTTTTTT. It yields the protein CASSALTGGLTTNEKLFF.

CDR3 bases: TGCGCCAGCAGCGGTGGGCTATTAGGCGGGGGGGCCTCTCAGTTCTTC. Protein product: CASSGGLLGGGASQFF. The gene calls are TRBV4-3 and TRBJ2-1; TRBD2 agrees at 9 bases. The CDR3 is made up of 16 amino acids. V shed 5 bases and J 13 bases; nucleotides not matched to a gene: 18. The germline CDR1 and CDR2 sequences are LGHNA and YSLEER.

The V gene is TRBV30, the J gene TRBJ2-5; the D gene is possibly TRBD2 (6 bases). The CDR3 runs 11 residues. Trimming left V 8 bases short and J 5 bases short, with 12 bases between. Germline V gene sequence: CDR1 GTSNPN, CDR2 SVGIG (reference sequence). CDR3 in DNA: TGTGCCGGGGGGATACCGGAGACCCAGTACTTC. This gives the protein CAGGIPETQYF.

The J gene is TRBJ2-7, the V gene TRBV2; perhaps TRBD2 as D (5 bases). The germline V and J ends were trimmed by 7 bases and 2 bases, with 9 bases remaining between them. This CDR3 is 12 amino acids long. Germline CDR1 reads SNHLY; CDR2 reads FYNNEI. The CDR3 sequence: CASTGLTYEQYF. CDR3 nucleotide sequence: TGTGCCAGCACCGGACTTACCTACGAGCAGTACTTC.